A single sample is the source of the 21 T cell receptor beta chains below, sequenced in a study of cytomegalovirus exposure and HLA in healthy donors. 60 Vbeta and 13 Jbeta primers were used in PCR. This table comes from immunoSEQ multiplex PCR, and its TCRdb copy is limited to in-frame clones, with some not included. The sample holds 270,000 or so clones, roughly 89% seen once. Sequencing input: PBMCs. The receptors come from a man aged 35 to 55 in good health and CMV-seropositive.

The chain recombines TRBV7-3 with TRBJ1-2, with D possibly TRBD1 on 5 matching bases. Germline V gene sequence: CDR1 SGHTA, CDR2 FQGTGA. The CDR3 length is 14 residues. Trimming stripped 3 bases from V and 8 bases from J, with 16 bases between. CDR3 DNA: TGTGCCAGCAGCTTCCAAAGGGACTCAGTCGGCTACACCTTC. It codes for CASSFQRDSVGYTF.

This clone was counted a single time. The V gene is TRBV7-6, the J gene TRBJ2-1, with D perhaps TRBD2 (7 bases). The CDR3 covers 14 residues. Trimming removed 1 base at V and 5 bases at J, with 9 bases between. Looked up from germline, CDR1 is SGHVS and CDR2 is FNYEAQ. The CDR3 here is CASSLEGGDNEQFF. The CDR3 DNA sequence: TGTGCCAGCAGCTTAGAGGGGGGGGACAATGAGCAGTTCTTC.

This clone has a single count. The V gene is TRBV27, the J gene TRBJ1-2, with TRBD1 matching over 7 bases. Looked up from germline, CDR1 is MNHEY and CDR2 is SMNVEV (reference sequence). The CDR3 consists of 15 residues. Trimming removed 3 bases from V and 3 bases from J; junction bases left unmatched: 7. The CDR3 reads CASSLSSTGYYGYTF. Written as DNA, the CDR3 is TGTGCCAGCAGTTTGTCCTCGACAGGGTACTATGGCTACACCTTC.

The chain joins TRBV12-5 to TRBJ2-1; tentatively, D is TRBD1 (5 bases). Germline CDR1 LGHNT, CDR2 FRNRAP. Trimming took 7 bases from V and 4 from J, leaving 11 bases between them. This CDR3 spans 13 amino acids. CDR3 in amino acids: CASATAAYNEQFF. CDR3 in DNA: TGTGCTAGTGCGACAGCAGCGTACAATGAGCAGTTCTTC.

The chain has TRBV6-5 and TRBJ2-3; D not resolved. Germline values: CDR1 MNHEY, CDR2 SVGAGI. The V end lost 0 bases, the J end lost 2 bases, and 9 bases lay between the germline ends. The CDR3 contains 15 residues. CDR3 sequence reads: CASSYSRQTTDTQYF. The CDR3 DNA reads TGTGCCAGCAGTTACTCGCGGCAGACCACAGATACGCAGTATTTT.

The chain carries TRBV19 and TRBJ1-5; 8 positions match TRBD1. Per the germline V gene, CDR1 is LNHDA and CDR2 is SQIVND (reference sequence). CDR3 length: 16 residues. Trimming at V came to 3 bases and at J to 2 bases, leaving 6 bases not matched to a gene. CDR3 sequence (DNA): TGTGCCAGTAGTATCGACAGGGGATGGGGCAATCAGCCCCAGCATTTT. Translation: CASSIDRGWGNQPQHF. The full variable domain, rest sourced from reference TRBV19 and TRBJ1-5, is DGGITQSPKYLFRKEGQNVTLSCEQNLNHDAMYWYRQDPGQGLRLIYYSQIVNDFQKGDIAEGYSVSREKKESFPLTVTSAQKNPTAFYLCASSIDRGWGNQPQHFGDGTRLSIL.

The chain employs TRBV6-5 and TRBJ2-7; D possibly corresponds to TRBD2 (6 bases). This CDR3 region has 11 residues. Germline assignment: CDR1 MNHEY and CDR2 SVGAGI. Deletions cut 6 bases from V and 5 bases from J, with 8 bases between. In DNA, the CDR3 is TGTGCCAGCAGCCGGGGGAACGAGCAGTACTTC. Its translation is CASSRGNEQYF.

This clone was seen a single time. The chain employs TRBV6-5 and TRBJ2-7; 12 bases are shared with TRBD2. Losses at the gene ends were 5 bases for V and 5 bases for J; bases not matched to a gene: 4. Germline V lookup: CDR1 MNHEY, CDR2 SVGAGI. CDR3 length: 14 amino acids. The CDR3 spells CASSRLAGVHEQYF. The CDR3 nucleotides are TGTGCCAGCAGTAGACTAGCGGGAGTCCACGAGCAGTACTTC.

The CDR3 reads CASSGDSNTEAFF. CDR3 nucleotides: TGTGCCAGCAGTGGTGACAGTAACACTGAAGCTTTCTTT. This chain uses TRBV2 with TRBJ1-1; tentatively, D is TRBD1 (5 bases). The CDR3 consists of 13 residues. Trimming cost V 4 bases and J 2 bases, with 8 bases left between them. Germline CDR1 is SNHLY and CDR2 is FYNNEI.

The V call is TRBV2, the J call TRBJ2-7; 13 bases map to TRBD2. This CDR3 has 14 residues. V was pared by 6 bases and J by 7 bases, with 6 bases of the junction left unmatched. Germline CDR1 is SNHLY and CDR2 is FYNNEI. The CDR3 DNA sequence: TGTGCCAGCAGCGGACTAGCGGGAGTCAAAGAGCAGTACTTC. This encodes CASSGLAGVKEQYF.

V and J are TRBV2 and TRBJ1-5; TRBD1 aligns across 7 bases. The CDR3 has 14 residues. Germline V gives CDR1 SNHLY, CDR2 FYNNEI. The CDR3 DNA follows: TGTGCGACGCAAGAACAGGGGCTTAATCAGCCCCAGCATTTT. It yields the protein CATQEQGLNQPQHF.

This clone appeared a single time. The gene calls are TRBV7-9 and TRBJ2-7, with a possible D match to TRBD2 (5 bases). The V gene lost 1 base and the J gene lost 3 bases, with 10 bases spanning the gap. Germline loops: CDR1 SEHNR, CDR2 FQNEAQ (reference sequence). The CDR3 extends over 14 amino acids. CDR3 loop: CASSLGPGSYEQYF. DNA of the CDR3: TGTGCCAGCAGCTTAGGGCCGGGAAGCTACGAGCAGTACTTC.

CDR3 sequence reads: CASSTWVGAQHF. The CDR3 DNA sequence: TGTGCCAGCAGCACATGGGTCGGGGCCCAGCATTTT. The J gene is TRBJ1-5, the V gene TRBV2, with no clear D. V lost 6 bases and J lost 11, with 14 bases in between. Per germline, CDR1 SNHLY and CDR2 FYNNEI. CDR3 length equals 12 residues.

The V and J genes are TRBV28 and TRBJ2-7; 9 positions agree with TRBD2. CDR1 and CDR2 (germline): MDHEN, SYDVKM. After removal of 2 bases from V and 2 bases from J, the junction contained 1 base not matched to a gene. This CDR3 contains 14 residues. Written as DNA, the CDR3 is TGTGCCAGCAGTTTAACTAGCGGGCCCTACGAGCAGTACTTC. This encodes CASSLTSGPYEQYF.

About this clone itself: The junction differs from germline at one of its ends, possibly a read error. V and J are TRBV12-5 and TRBJ1-5; D not certain. This CDR3 is built from 12 residues. Germline V gene sequence: CDR1 LGHNT, CDR2 FRNRAP. The CDR3 loop reads CASGRDNQPQHF. DNA of the CDR3: TGTGCCAGTGGGCGGGACAATCAGCCCCAGCATTTT.

The gene calls are TRBV7-2 and TRBJ2-7; TRBD1 is a possible D gene (6 bases). The germline CDR1 and CDR2 sequences are SGHTA and FQGNSA. This CDR3 region has 13 residues. Trimming removed 5 bases from V and 6 bases from J, with 14 bases in between. The CDR3 here is CASSPPGALEQYF. The CDR3 DNA reads TGTGCCAGCAGCCCCCCAGGGGCTCTCGAGCAGTACTTC.

CDR3 sequence: CASSAPLARDNEQFF. The CDR3 nucleotides are TGTGCCAGCAGCGCACCACTAGCGCGGGACAATGAGCAGTTCTTC. The chain combines TRBV9 with TRBJ2-1, with 7 bases lining up with TRBD2. With 3 bases clipped from V and 5 bases from J, the junction kept 8 bases outside the gene matches. The CDR3 totals 15 residues. Germline V CDR1 and CDR2: SGDLS, YYNGEE.

The V call is TRBV7-8, the J call TRBJ1-4; possibly TRBD1 for D (5 bases). CDR3 size: 13 residues. In germline, CDR1 is SGHVS, CDR2 FQNEAQ. Between the trimmed V and J ends, which lost 1 base and 11 bases, there was a span of 11 bases. CDR3 nucleotide sequence: TGTGCCAGCAGCTTAGGATCGGGGGAGAAACTGTTTTTT. Amino acids: CASSLGSGEKLFF.

This clone has only one observation. This chain uses TRBV4-1 with TRBJ2-2, with 8 bases aligning to TRBD2. In germline, CDR1 is MGHRA, CDR2 YSYEKL. CDR3 length equals 16 residues. The V gene end was trimmed by 0 bases and the J gene end by 6 bases; junction bases not matched to a gene: 6. The CDR3 region is CASSQDSGGPAGELFF. Written as DNA, the CDR3 is TGCGCCAGCAGCCAAGACTCGGGAGGGCCGGCCGGGGAGCTGTTTTTT.

The chain employs TRBV27 and TRBJ2-7; the match to TRBD2 covers 10 bases. CDR1 is MNHEY, CDR2 SMNVEV, per germline (reference sequence). The ends lost 8 bases at V and 0 bases at J; junction bases unmatched: 7. This CDR3 has 15 amino acids. This chain's CDR3 is CASSFSGRNSYEQYF. The CDR3 region has the DNA TGTGCCAGCTCCTTTAGCGGGAGGAACTCCTACGAGCAGTACTTC.

This clone was seen once. CDR3 protein: CSVLDSSQFYEQYF. CDR3 DNA sequence: TGCAGCGTCCTGGATAGCTCCCAATTCTACGAGCAGTACTTC. V usage is TRBV29-1 and J usage is TRBJ2-7; the D is unclear. CDR3 length: 14 amino acids. Between the trimmed V and J ends, which lost 6 bases and 3 bases, there was a span of 18 bases. The V gene's germline CDR1 is SQVTM and CDR2 ANQGSEA.